A single sample gave rise to the 12 T cell receptor beta chains below, sequenced in a study of beta chain features in type 1 diabetes (dated 2018 in TCRdb). Library prep was done by the immunoSEQ multiplex PCR assay. The entire amount of isolated RNA was reverse transcribed using the High Capacity cDNA Reverse Transcription Kit, so the sequenced TCRB transcripts were expressed ones. What TCRdb holds here is the immuneACCESS table cut down to in-frame rearrangements. Part of the clones is not present; checked against another copy, under half of the missing clones reflect an unresolved V gene, and the others are unexplained. This sample lists about 180,000 clones; 10% to 15% were detected once. The top ten clonotypes cover about 0.58% of the sample. Specimen: central memory CD4+ T cells from blood. These receptors all stem from a woman aged 18 to 35 in good health.

Concerning this clone: This sample includes further DNA sequences coding for the same CDR3. J is TRBJ2-5 and V is TRBV10-3; TRBD2 matches 9 bases. The CDR3 spans 14 residues. With V trimmed by 8 bases and J by 5 bases, 9 bases remained unmatched. Per germline, CDR1 ENHRY and CDR2 SYGVKD. CDR3 nucleotide sequence: TGTGCCATCTCTGGCGGGAGGGGACGGGAGACCCAGTACTTC. Its protein is CAISGGRGRETQYF.

The V and J genes are TRBV19 and TRBJ1-1; TRBD1 matches 8 bases. The CDR3 has 15 residues. The V gene's germline CDR1 is LNHDA and CDR2 SQIVND (reference sequence). The V segment lost 4 bases and the J segment 1 base; nucleotides outside the gene matches: 5. CDR3 protein: CASSTMDRENTEAFF. The CDR3 DNA follows: TGTGCCAGTAGTACTATGGACAGGGAGAACACTGAAGCTTTCTTT.

This rearrangement joins TRBV29-1 to TRBJ1-2; the D gene is possibly TRBD1 (5 bases). The CDR3 is 11 amino acids. CDR1 SQVTM and CDR2 ANQGSEA come from the germline V gene. Trimming stripped 3 bases from V and 8 bases from J, with 10 bases between. CDR3 sequence (DNA): TGCAGCGTTGATTCAGGGTCAGGCTACACCTTC. This gives the protein CSVDSGSGYTF.

This clone was picked up a small number of times. The chain has TRBV30 and TRBJ2-3; weak D call: TRBD1 (6 bases). The length of the CDR3 is 12 residues. The germline V and J ends were trimmed by 0 bases and 6 bases, with 7 bases remaining between them. Germline V CDR1 and CDR2: GTSNPN, SVGIG (reference sequence). CDR3 region: CAWSVTGDTQYF. The CDR3 nucleotides are TGTGCCTGGAGTGTAACAGGGGATACGCAGTATTTT.

Comment on this clone: The junction and the germline gene differ at one end; a read error may be behind it. This chain joins TRBV7-2 and TRBJ1-2; 7 nucleotides agree with TRBD1. Germline V CDR1 and CDR2: SGHTA, FQGNSA. This CDR3 contains 16 residues. CDR3 coding DNA: TGTGCCAGCAGCGTAGCGCGGGGACAGCCTAACTATGGCTACACCTTC. It encodes CASSVARGQPNYGYTF. Combining the CDR3 with reference TRBV7-2 and TRBJ1-2 gives the whole variable domain GAGVSQSPSNKVTEKGKDVELRCDPISGHTALYWYRQSLGQGLEFLIYFQGNSAPDKSGLPSDRFSAERTGGSVSTLTIQRTQQEDSAVYLCASSVARGQPNYGYTFGSGTRLTVV.

This chain uses TRBV29-1 with TRBJ1-1; 9 bases line up with TRBD1. CDR1 SQVTM and CDR2 ANQGSEA come from the germline V gene. After removal of 6 bases from V and 1 base from J, the junction contained 3 bases not matched to a gene. The CDR3 consists of 13 residues. CDR3 loop: CSVQGQGNTEAFF. CDR3 nucleotides: TGCAGCGTCCAGGGACAGGGGAACACTGAAGCTTTCTTT.

This rearrangement joins TRBV2 to TRBJ2-3; TRBD1 is a possible D gene (6 bases). Per germline, CDR1 SNHLY and CDR2 FYNNEI. Trimming cost V 7 bases and J 0 bases, with 14 bases left between them. The CDR3 consists of 15 residues. The chain's CDR3 is CASNPQDSSTDTQYF. CDR3 nucleotides: TGTGCCAGCAATCCCCAGGACAGTAGCACAGATACGCAGTATTTT.

A remark on this clone: Different DNA sequences within this sample yield the same CDR3. The J gene is TRBJ1-5, the V gene TRBV30; D possibly corresponds to TRBD1 (6 bases). V lost 2 bases and J lost 5, with 10 bases in between. Germline CDR1 and CDR2: GTSNPN and SVGIG (reference sequence). The CDR3 runs to 13 residues. The CDR3 DNA follows: TGTGCCTGGAGTCCCAGGGGTCATCAGCCCCAGCATTTT. This codes for CAWSPRGHQPQHF. Full variable domain (outside the CDR3, taken from reference TRBV30 and TRBJ1-5): SQTIHQWPATLVQPVGSPLSLECTVEGTSNPNLYWYRQAAGRGLQLLFYSVGIGQISSEVPQNLSASRPQDRQFILSSKKLLLSDSGFYLCAWSPRGHQPQHFGDGTRLSIL.

This clone has just a few counts. The rearrangement uses TRBV11-2 and TRBJ2-7, with 8 bases lining up with TRBD2. This CDR3 comprises 17 residues. Germline CDR1 reads SGHAT; CDR2 reads FQNNGV. With V trimmed by 5 bases and J by 6 bases, 18 bases remained unmatched. CDR3 amino acids: CASSTRSSGSALGEQYF. CDR3 DNA sequence: TGTGCCAGCAGCACACGTTCGAGCGGGAGCGCTCTCGGCGAGCAGTACTTC. Full variable domain (remainder filled in from reference TRBV11-2 and TRBJ2-7): EAGVAQSPRYKIIEKRQSVAFWCNPISGHATLYWYQQILGQGPKLLIQFQNNGVVDDSQLPKDRFSAERLKGVDSTLKIQPAKLEDSAVYLCASSTRSSGSALGEQYFGPGTRLTVT.

This clone was observed a few times. The chain recombines TRBV28 with TRBJ1-2, with D maybe TRBD1 (5 bases). Germline CDR1 is MDHEN and CDR2 is SYDVKM. This CDR3 is built from 14 residues. Trimming pared 5 bases from V and 7 bases from J, leaving 17 bases between. The CDR3 region is CASSTITGGIGYTF. The CDR3 coding sequence is TGTGCCAGCAGTACCATAACAGGTGGAATTGGCTACACCTTC.

This clone was seen only a few times. This chain's CDR3 is CASSWGHSTNYGYTF. The CDR3 nucleotides read TGTGCCAGCAGCTGGGGACATTCTACTAACTATGGCTACACCTTC. This rearrangement joins TRBV28 to TRBJ1-2; TRBD1 might be the D (6 bases). The V and J ends lost 6 bases and 0 bases respectively, with 14 bases between them. The germline V gene has CDR1 MDHEN and CDR2 SYDVKM. The CDR3 length is 15 residues.

This clone was seen a handful of times. The chain recombines TRBV27 with TRBJ2-5, with D possibly being TRBD2 (6 bases). The germline V gene encodes CDR1 MNHEY and CDR2 SMNVEV (reference sequence). The CDR3 runs 16 residues. V lost 1 base, J lost 4 bases, and 16 bases lay in between. CDR3: CASSLYRGAGRETQYF. The CDR3 coding sequence is TGTGCCAGCAGTTTATATAGGGGCGCGGGGCGAGAGACCCAGTACTTC.